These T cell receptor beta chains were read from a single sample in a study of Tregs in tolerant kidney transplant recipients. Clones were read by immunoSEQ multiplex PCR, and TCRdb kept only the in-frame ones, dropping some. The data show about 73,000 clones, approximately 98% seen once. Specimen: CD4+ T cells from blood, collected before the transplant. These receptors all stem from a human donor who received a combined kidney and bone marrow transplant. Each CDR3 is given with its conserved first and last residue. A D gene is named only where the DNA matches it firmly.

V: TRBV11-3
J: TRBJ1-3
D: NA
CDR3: CASSFRSGAGNTIYF

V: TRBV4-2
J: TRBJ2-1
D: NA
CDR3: CASSQETTRGYNEQFF

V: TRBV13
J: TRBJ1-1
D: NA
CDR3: CASSWRVAFF

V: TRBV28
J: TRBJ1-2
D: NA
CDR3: CASRGGGVNYGYTF

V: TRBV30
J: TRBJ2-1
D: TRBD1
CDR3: CAWSITGGLRNEQFF

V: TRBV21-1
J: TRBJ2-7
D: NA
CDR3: CDIERGANYEQYF

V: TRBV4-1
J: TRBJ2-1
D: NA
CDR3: CASSQEGGGGNNEQFF

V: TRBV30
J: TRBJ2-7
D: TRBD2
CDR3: CASLAGGVSEQYF

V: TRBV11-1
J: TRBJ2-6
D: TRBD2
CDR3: CASSTGTSYSGANVLTF

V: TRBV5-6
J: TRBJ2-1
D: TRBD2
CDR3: CASSRLAGQFF

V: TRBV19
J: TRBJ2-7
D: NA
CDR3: CASTMRNGESYEQYF

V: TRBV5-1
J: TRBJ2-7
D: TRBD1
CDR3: CASSLPPGQGWTYEQYF

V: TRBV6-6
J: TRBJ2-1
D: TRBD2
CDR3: CASSYGTSGYNEQFF

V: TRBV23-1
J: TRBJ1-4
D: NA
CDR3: CASSQEGQINEKLFF

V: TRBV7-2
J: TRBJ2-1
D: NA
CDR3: CASSLSGGHNEQFF

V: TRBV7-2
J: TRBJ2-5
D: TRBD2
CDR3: CASSFSSGPLAAQYF

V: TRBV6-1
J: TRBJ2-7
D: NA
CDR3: CASTSTSRAEQYF

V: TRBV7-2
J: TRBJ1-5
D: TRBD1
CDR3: CASSLDRGQPQHF

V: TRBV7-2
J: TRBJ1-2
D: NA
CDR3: CASSPTGVHHPNYGYTF

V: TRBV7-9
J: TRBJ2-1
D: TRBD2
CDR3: CASSQRWLAGSNNEQFF

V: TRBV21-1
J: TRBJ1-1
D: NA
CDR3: CASSKDGGPNTEAFF

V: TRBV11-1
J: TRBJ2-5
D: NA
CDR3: CASSLGPYRKETQYF

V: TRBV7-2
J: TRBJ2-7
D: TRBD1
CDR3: CASSLAPDRASYEQYF

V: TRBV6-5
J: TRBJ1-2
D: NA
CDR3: CASSYLQGNVLDGYTF

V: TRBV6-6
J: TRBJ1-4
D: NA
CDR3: CASSPREENEKLFF

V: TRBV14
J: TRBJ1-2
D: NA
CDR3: CASSQFGRGYTF

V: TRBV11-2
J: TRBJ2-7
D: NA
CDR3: CASSPRTLREQYF

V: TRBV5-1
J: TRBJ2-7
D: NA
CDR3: CASSREGLYEQYF

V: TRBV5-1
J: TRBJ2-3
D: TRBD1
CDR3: CASSAGQGKTDTQYF

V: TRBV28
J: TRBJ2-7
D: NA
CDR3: CASSSFPDRIDEQYF

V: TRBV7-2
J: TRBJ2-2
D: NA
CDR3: CASSFRRSNTGELFF

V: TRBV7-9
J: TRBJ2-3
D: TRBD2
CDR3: CASSPRGVHTDTQYF

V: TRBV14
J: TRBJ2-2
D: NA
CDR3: CASSRGSSGELFF

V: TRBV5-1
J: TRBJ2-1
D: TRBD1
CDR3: CASSGGQGKHNEQFF

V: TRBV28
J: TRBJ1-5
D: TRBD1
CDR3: CASSRQGPNQPQHF

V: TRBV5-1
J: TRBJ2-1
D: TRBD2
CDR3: CASSLAGTSGGERSYNEQFF

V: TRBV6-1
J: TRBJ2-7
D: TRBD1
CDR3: CASTTTGTGVTEQYF

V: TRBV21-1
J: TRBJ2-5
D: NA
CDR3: CASSKGGQGRETQYF

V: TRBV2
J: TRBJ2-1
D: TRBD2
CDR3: CASSESGLAVYNEQFF

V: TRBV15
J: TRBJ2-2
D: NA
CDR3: CATSRDPRLSATGELFF

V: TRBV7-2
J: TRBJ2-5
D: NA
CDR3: CASSLEGGGRTQYF

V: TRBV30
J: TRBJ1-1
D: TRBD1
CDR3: CAWAGTAYTEAFF

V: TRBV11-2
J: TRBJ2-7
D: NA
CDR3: CASSLGGSYEQYF

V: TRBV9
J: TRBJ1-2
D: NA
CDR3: CASSVAYGYTF

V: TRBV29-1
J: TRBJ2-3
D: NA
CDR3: CSVATQGLADTQYF

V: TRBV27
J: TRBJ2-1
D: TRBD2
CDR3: CASNSILRGGPYNEQFF

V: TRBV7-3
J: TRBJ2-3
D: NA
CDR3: CASSLSGSGTDTQYF

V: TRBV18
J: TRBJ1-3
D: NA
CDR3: CASSPQTIGESLSGNTIYF

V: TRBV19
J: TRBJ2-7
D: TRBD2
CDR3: CASSILAGSSYEQYF

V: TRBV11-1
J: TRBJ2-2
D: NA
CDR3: CASSFGNTNTGELFF

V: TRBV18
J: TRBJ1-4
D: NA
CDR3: CASSLQGPSNEKLFF